The next 2 T cell receptor beta chains were all read from a single sample in a study of blood T cells in healthy people across ages. A sample-barcoded 5' primer and a J-beta primer mix were used in a second PCR of roughly 7 to 11 cycles. TCRdb passed the 5' RACE reads through MiXCR, listing each CDR3 protein once. Of 800,000 to 950,000 distinct CDR3 sequences in the sample, under 35% were seen once. This same sample was also part of a study on T cells of mothers and their children.

The specimen was blood. These receptors all stem from a woman in her thirties or forties in good health.

V is TRBV4-3 and J is TRBJ1-6; D unclear. The ends were cut back, 0 bases at V and 1 base at J, with 13 bases in the middle. The CDR3 has 18 amino acids. Germline V gene sequence: CDR1 LGHNA, CDR2 YSLEER. The CDR3 DNA sequence: TGCGCCAGCAGCCAAGATGTGACGATGGTATCCTATAATTCACCCCTCCACTTT. Protein sequence: CASSQDVTMVSYNSPLHF.

In its sample, this clonotype was seen a few times. V and J are TRBV12-3 or TRBV12-4 and TRBJ1-1; D uncertain. Trimming took off 5 bases at V and 1 base at J, with 8 bases between the two ends. CDR3 length: 13 residues. The CDR3 DNA reads as TGTGCCAGCAGTATCGTCCAGAACACTGAAGCTTTCTTT. This codes for CASSIVQNTEAFF.